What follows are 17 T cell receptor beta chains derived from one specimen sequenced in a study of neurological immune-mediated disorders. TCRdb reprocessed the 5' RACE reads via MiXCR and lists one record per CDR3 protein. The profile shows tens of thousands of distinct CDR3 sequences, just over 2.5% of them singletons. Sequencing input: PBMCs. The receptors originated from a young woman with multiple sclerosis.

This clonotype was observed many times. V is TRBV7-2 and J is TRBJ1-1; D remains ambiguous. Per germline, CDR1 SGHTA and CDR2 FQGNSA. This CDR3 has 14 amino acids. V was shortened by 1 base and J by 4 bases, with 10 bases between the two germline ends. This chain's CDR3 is CASSLVVGSTEAFF. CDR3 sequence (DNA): TGTGCCAGCAGCTTAGTGGTGGGTTCCACTGAAGCTTTCTTT. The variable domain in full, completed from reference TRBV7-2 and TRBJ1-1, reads GAGVSQSPSNKVTEKGKDVELRCDPISGHTALYWYRQSLGQGLEFLIYFQGNSAPDKSGLPSDRFSAERTGGSVSTLTIQRTQQEDSAVYLCASSLVVGSTEAFFGQGTRLTVV.

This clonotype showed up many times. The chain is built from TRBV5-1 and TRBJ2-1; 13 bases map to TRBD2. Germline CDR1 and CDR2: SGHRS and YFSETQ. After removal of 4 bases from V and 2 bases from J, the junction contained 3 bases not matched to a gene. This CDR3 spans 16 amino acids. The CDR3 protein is CASSPTSGRAYNEQFF. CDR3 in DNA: TGCGCCAGCAGCCCCACTAGCGGGAGGGCCTACAATGAGCAGTTCTTC.

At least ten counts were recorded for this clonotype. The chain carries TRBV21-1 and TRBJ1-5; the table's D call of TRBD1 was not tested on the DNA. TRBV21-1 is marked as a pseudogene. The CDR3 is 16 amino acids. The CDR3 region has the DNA TGTGCCAGCAGCAAAGGGACAGGGTTTAGCAATCAGCCCCAGCATTTT. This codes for CASSKGTGFSNQPQHF.

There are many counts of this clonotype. CDR3 DNA: TGTGCCATCAGTGAGTCGACAGGGAAGACTGAAGCTTTCTTT. It encodes CAISESTGKTEAFF. The V and J genes are TRBV10-3 and TRBJ1-1, with 7 bases matching TRBD1. The CDR3 is made up of 14 amino acids. Trimming took 0 bases from V and 5 from J; bases not matched to a gene: 3. Germline V gene lookup returns CDR1 ENHRY and CDR2 SYGVKD.

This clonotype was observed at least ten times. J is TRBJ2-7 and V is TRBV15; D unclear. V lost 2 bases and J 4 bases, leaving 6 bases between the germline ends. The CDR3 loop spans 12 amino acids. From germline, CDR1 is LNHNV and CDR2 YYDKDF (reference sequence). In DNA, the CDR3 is TGTGCCACCAGCAGAACCCGTTACGAGCAGTACTTC. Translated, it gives CATSRTRYEQYF.

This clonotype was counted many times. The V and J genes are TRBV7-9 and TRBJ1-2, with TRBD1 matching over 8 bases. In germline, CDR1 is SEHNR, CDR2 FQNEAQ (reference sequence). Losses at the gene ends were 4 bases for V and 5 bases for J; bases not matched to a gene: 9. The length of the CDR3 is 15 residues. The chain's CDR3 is CASSSGSTGAYGYTF. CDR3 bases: TGTGCCAGCAGCTCCGGTTCGACAGGGGCTTATGGCTACACCTTC.

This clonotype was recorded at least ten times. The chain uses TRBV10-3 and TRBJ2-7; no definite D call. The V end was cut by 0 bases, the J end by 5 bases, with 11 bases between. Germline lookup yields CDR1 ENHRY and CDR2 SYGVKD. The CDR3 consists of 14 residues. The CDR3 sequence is CAISESIERNEQYF. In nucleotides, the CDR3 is TGTGCCATCAGTGAGTCGATCGAAAGAAACGAGCAGTACTTC.

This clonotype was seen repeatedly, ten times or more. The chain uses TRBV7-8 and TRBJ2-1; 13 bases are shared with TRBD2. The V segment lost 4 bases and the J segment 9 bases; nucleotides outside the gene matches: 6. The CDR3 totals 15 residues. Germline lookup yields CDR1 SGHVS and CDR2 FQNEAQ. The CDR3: CASSWTSGSIAEQFF. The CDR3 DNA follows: TGTGCCAGCAGCTGGACTAGCGGGAGTATAGCTGAGCAGTTCTTC.

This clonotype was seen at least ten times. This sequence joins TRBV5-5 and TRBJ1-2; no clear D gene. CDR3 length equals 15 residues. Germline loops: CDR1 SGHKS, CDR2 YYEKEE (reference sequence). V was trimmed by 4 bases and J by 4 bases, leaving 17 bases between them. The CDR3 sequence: CASSLETDFSYGYTF. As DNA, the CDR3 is TGTGCCAGCAGCCTCGAGACGGATTTTAGCTATGGCTACACCTTC.

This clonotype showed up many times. CDR3: CSVQGGLTDTQYF. CDR3 nucleotides: TGCAGCGTTCAGGGAGGGCTCACAGATACGCAGTATTTT. This chain links TRBV29-1 with TRBJ2-3; 7 bases are a match to TRBD2. This CDR3 is 13 amino acids long. The ends lost 5 bases at V and 2 bases at J; junction bases unmatched: 4. Germline CDR1 and CDR2: SQVTM and ANQGSEA.

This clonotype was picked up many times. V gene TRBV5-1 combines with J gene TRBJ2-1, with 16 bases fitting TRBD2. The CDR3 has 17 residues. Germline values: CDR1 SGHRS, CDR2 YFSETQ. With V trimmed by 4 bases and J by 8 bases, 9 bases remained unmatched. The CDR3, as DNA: TGCGCCAGCAGCCCCGCGCCCGGGACTAGCGGGAGGGATGAGCAGTTCTTC. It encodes CASSPAPGTSGRDEQFF.

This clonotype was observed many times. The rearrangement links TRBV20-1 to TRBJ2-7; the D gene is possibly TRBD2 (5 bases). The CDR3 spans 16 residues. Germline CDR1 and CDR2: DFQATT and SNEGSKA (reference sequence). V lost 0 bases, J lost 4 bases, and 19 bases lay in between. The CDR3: CSARDFNAGSEYEQYF. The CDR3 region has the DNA TGCAGTGCTAGAGATTTCAATGCGGGCTCTGAGTACGAGCAGTACTTC.

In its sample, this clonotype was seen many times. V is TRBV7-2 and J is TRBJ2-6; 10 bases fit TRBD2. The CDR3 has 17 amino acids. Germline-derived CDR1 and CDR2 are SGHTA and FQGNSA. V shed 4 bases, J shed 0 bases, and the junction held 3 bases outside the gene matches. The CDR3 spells CASSSLAGVSGANVLTF. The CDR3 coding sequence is TGTGCCAGCAGCTCCCTAGCGGGGGTCTCTGGGGCCAACGTCCTGACTTTC.

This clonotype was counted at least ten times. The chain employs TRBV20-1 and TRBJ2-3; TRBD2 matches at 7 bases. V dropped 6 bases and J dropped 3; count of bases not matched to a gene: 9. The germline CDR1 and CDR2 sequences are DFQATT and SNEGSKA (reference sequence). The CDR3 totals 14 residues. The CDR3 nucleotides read TGCAGTGCCCAAGCGGGACTCACGACAGATACGCAGTATTTT. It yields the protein CSAQAGLTTDTQYF.

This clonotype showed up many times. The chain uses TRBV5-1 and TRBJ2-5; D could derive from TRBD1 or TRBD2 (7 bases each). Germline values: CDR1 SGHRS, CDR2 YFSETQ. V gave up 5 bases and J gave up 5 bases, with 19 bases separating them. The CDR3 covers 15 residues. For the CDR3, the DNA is TGCGCCAGCAGTTCCGGCAGGGGGGGCGAGGAGACCCAGTACTTC. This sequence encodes CASSSGRGGEETQYF.

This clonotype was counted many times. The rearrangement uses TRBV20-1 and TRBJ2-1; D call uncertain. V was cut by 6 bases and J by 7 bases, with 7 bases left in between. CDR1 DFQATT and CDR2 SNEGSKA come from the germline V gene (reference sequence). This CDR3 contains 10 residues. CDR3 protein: CSAVKNEQFF. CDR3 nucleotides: TGCAGTGCAGTTAAAAATGAGCAGTTCTTC.

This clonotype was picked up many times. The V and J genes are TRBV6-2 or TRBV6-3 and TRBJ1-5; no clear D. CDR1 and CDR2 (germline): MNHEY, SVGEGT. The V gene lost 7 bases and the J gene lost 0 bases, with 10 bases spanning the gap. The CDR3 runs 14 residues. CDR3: CASNPSDSNQPQHF. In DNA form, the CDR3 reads TGTGCCAGCAACCCATCAGATAGCAATCAGCCCCAGCATTTT.